This T cell receptor beta chain was identified during a study of cytomegalovirus exposure and HLA in healthy donors. Overall study results and limits: Common viral pathogens (according to a later analysis) appeared linked to several of the most significant clusters. For most subjects, TCR beta sequences were reported to predict HLA-A and HLA-B alleles with accuracy.

Primers included in the PCR were 60 Vbeta and 13 Jbeta primers. The method was immunoSEQ multiplex PCR; TCRdb's version includes in-frame clones alone and lacks a portion of them. The data hold 90,000 to 100,000 clones, with about three quarters observed a single time. About this clone: What it recognizes is unknown. Distinct nucleotide sequences in the sample also encode this CDR3.

CDR1 MNHEY and CDR2 SVGAGI come from the germline V gene. The ends lost 5 bases at V and 4 bases at J; junction bases unmatched: 4. This CDR3 contains 14 residues. The TCR originated in a man between 35 and 55 years old in good health and CMV-seropositive. The chain couples TRBV6-5 to TRBJ1-1; 10 bases map to TRBD1. The source material was PBMCs. The CDR3 spells CASSLGQGGTEAFF. The CDR3 DNA is TGTGCCAGCAGTCTAGGACAGGGGGGCACTGAAGCTTTCTTT.